The TCR beta chain described here comes from a study of OX40 agonist ivuxolimab in advanced cancers. Broadly, across the study: Ivuxolimab, which targeted the costimulatory receptor OX40 (CD134), was an agonistic, fully human IgG2 monoclonal antibody. Prior anti-PD-1, anti-PD-L1 or anti-CTLA-4 therapy was permitted, and checkpoint inhibitors had been received by roughly two fifths of dose-escalation patients. Peripheral TCRbeta sequencing aimed to test whether ivuxolimab altered TCR sequence diversity and caused clonal T-cell expansion. Among the roughly 50 dose-escalation patients, about 20 had hepatocellular carcinoma, roughly 15 melanoma, 9 renal cell carcinoma and 9 head and neck cancer. Intravenous ivuxolimab was administered to patients every 2 weeks at six dose levels: 0.01, 0.1, 0.3, 1.5, 3 and 10 mg/kg. The paper covers the monotherapy dose-escalation part of the phase I ivuxolimab trial, which included N = 52 patients. Partial responses were achieved by three dose-escalation patients, of whom one had hepatocellular carcinoma and two had cutaneous melanoma. A male proportion of 82.7% and a mean age of 60 years, ranging from about 23 to 90, were recorded for the dose-escalation cohort.

To note about this clone: Its specific antigen is unknown. Base qualities are not at hand, and no much larger clone is one base apart.

Broad study findings and their caveats: After ivuxolimab, CD8+ T cells had more expanded clones than CD4+ T cells on average. Low levels of normalized T-cell clonal expansion were also shown by some nonresponding patients. In partial responders in the 0.1-3.0 mg/kg groups, normalized peripheral clonal expansion was found to be among the lowest, especially among CD8+ T cells. Antigen specificity was not determined for the clonally expanded peripheral T cells. At doses from 0.1 to 3.0 mg/kg, clonal expansion was seen in both CD4+ and CD8+ blood T cells between baseline and week 6.

V sheds 0 bases and J sheds 5 bases, leaving 8 bases between their ends. CDR1 and CDR2 were assigned from the germline V gene as SNHLY and FYNNEI. The CDR3, from cysteine to phenylalanine, totals 14 residues. Only the CDR3 DNA stays, 42 bases, in frame from base 1. Patients with autoimmune disease history or receiving systemic immunosuppression were excluded from the trial. Peripheral blood for TCR sequencing was collected from all dose cohorts at baseline, on cycle 4 day 1, and on cycle 7 day 1. The samples were drawn from a first-in-human, open-label, multicenter phase I dose-escalation trial of ivuxolimab. Adults with locally advanced or metastatic melanoma, renal cell carcinoma, hepatocellular carcinoma or head and neck squamous cell carcinoma were enrolled in the trial. Before TCR sequencing, CD4+ T cells and CD8+ T cells were sorted from peripheral blood as separate populations. To sequence the TCRbeta CDR3 region, genomic DNA was isolated from the sorted cells. The immunoSEQ Assay was used for sequencing of TCRbeta CDR3 regions. Here the immuneACCESS table is served through TCRdb, limited to in-frame sequences with V and J called. Missing clones are a known gap in these copies; in checked studies unresolved V genes cover under half, and the rest lacks a known reason. This sample is represented by about 56,000 clones; 70% to 85% of them were singletons. The ten largest clones capture under 4% of the sample.

This sequence uses TRBV2 and TRBJ2-1, with the D gene uncertain. The sequence derives from an adult with an advanced solid tumor such as melanoma, head and neck, liver or kidney cancer. Source: CD4+ or CD8+ T cells sorted from blood, taken in a trial of the OX40 agonist ivuxolimab. This receptor has the CDR3 CASSEARQNNEQFF. The DNA sequence reads TGTGCCAGCAGTGAAGCGCGACAAAACAATGAGCAGTTCTTC.